The clone carrying this T cell receptor beta chain was picked up many times. What it binds is not known. MiXCR, run by TCRdb on the reads, gives a single entry per CDR3 protein. In the table there are 76,000 or so distinct CDR3 sequences, about 3.8% of which are singletons. These data are taken from a study of T cell repertoires in cytomegalovirus infection. Study details: Matching HLA type, along with CMV infection, was indicated by public TCR beta signatures.

The germline V gene has CDR1 SEHNR and CDR2 FQNEAQ (reference sequence). The CDR3 totals 13 residues. Trimming pared 0 bases from V and 10 bases from J, leaving 10 bases between. Study observations and caveats: Pooled public TCR beta family frequency picked out CMV carriers with the relevant HLA. Predominance within the ex vivo response was attributable to HLA-C-restricted CMV-specific TCR beta clonotypes.

The chain carries TRBV7-9 and TRBJ2-1, with unresolved D. The sample comprised PBMCs. This TCR derives from a human donor in good health (CMV status not recorded). Some clones in this sample may be carry-over from other donors' samples. The DNA for the CDR3 is TGTGCCAGCAGCTTAGCCCCCCGAAGCGAGCAGTTCTTC. The encoded protein is CASSLAPRSEQFF.